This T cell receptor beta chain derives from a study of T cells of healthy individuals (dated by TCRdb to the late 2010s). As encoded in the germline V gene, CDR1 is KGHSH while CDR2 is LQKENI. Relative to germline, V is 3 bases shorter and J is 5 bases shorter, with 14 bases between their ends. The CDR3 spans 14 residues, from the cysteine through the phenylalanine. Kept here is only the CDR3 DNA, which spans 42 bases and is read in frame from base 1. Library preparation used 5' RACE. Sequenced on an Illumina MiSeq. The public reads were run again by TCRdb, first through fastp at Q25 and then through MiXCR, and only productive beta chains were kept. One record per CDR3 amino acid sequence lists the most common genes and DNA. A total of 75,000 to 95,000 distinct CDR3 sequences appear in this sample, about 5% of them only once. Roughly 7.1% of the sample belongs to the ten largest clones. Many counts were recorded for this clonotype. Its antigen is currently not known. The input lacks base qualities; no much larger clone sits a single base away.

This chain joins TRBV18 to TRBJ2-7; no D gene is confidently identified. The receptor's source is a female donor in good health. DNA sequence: TGTGCCAGCTCACCCGAAGACAAGGCAGACGAGCAGTACTTC. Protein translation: CASSPEDKADEQYF.